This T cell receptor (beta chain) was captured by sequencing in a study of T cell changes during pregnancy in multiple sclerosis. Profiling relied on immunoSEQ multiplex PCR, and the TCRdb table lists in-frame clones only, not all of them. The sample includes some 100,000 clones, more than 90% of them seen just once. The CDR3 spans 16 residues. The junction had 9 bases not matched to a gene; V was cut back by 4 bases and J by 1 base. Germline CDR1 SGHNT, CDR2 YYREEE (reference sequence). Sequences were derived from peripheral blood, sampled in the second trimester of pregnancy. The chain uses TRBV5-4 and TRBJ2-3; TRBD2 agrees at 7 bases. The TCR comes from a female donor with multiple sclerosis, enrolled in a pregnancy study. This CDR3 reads CASSISWAGGTDTQYF. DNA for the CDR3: TGTGCCAGCAGCATTAGCTGGGCGGGGGGCACAGATACGCAGTATTTT.